The present T cell receptor beta chain was sequenced within a study of beta chain features in type 1 diabetes. Study-level points and caveats: Shortening that was moderate but significant affected the TCRB CDR3s of Type 1 diabetes patients in all four CD4+ subsets.

This clone was observed at least ten times. What it binds is not known. As every portion of the isolated RNA was reverse transcribed, the sequencing read expressed TCRB transcripts. Clones were read by immunoSEQ multiplex PCR, and TCRdb kept only the in-frame ones, dropping some. The sample contains some 150,000 clones, approximately 13% of which appear only once. CDR3 size: 12 residues. Per germline, CDR1 MNHEY and CDR2 SMNVEV (reference sequence). V lost 6 bases and J lost 7, with 10 bases in between. The sequenced sample was central memory CD4+ T cells from blood. The source of this sequence is a man in his late teens or twenties with type 1 diabetes. The rearrangement links TRBV27 to TRBJ1-5; possibly TRBD1 for D (6 bases). The DNA of the CDR3 is TGTGCCAGCAGCCTTCAGGGGCAGCCCCAGCATTTT. It specifies CASSLQGQPQHF.